Here is one TCR beta chain with its context. The repertoire was sequenced with immunoSEQ multiplex PCR; TCRdb's copy has only in-frame clones and lacks some. The table lists more than 45,000 clones, about 87% of them singletons, with around 10% in the top ten. This record comes from a study of OX40 agonist ivuxolimab in advanced cancers. The CDR3 sequence is 16 residues long. The germline gives CDR1 LGHNA, CDR2 YNFKEQ. The V gene end was trimmed by 2 bases and the J gene end by 6 bases; junction bases not matched to a gene: 8. This TCR was sampled from an adult with an advanced solid tumor such as melanoma, head and neck, liver or kidney cancer. This chain joins TRBV4-2 and TRBJ2-1; 9 nucleotides agree with TRBD2. Sample: CD4+ or CD8+ T cells sorted from blood, taken in a trial of the OX40 agonist ivuxolimab. The CDR3 sequence: CASSQHSGSGSNEQFF. DNA for the CDR3: TGTGCCAGCAGCCAACATAGCGGGAGTGGAAGCAATGAGCAGTTCTTC.